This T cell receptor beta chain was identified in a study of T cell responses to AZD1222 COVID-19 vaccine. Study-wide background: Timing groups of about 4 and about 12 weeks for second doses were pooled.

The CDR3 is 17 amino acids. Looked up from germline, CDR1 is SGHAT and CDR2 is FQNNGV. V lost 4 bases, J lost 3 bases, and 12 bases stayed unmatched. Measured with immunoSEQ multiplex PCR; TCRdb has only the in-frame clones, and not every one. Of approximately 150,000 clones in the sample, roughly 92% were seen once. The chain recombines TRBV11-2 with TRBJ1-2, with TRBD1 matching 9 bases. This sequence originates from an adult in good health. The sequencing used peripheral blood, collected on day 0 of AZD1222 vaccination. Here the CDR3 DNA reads TGTGCCAGCAGCTACGGCGGGAAACAGGGGGCCGACTATGGCTACACCTTC. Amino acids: CASSYGGKQGADYGYTF.